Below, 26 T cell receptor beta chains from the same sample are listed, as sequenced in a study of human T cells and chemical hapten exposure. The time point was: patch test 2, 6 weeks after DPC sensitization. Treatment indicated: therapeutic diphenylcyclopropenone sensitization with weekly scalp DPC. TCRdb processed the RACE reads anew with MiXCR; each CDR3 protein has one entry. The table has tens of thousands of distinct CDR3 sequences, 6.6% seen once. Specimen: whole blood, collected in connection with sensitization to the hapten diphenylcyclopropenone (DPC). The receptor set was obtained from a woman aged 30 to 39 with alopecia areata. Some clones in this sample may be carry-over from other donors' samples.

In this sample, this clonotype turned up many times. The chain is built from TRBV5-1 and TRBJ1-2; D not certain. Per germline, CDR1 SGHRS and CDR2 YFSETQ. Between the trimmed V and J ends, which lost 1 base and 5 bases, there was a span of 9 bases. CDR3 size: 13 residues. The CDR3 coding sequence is TGCGCCAGCAGCTTGCAGGCTACATATGGCTACACCTTC. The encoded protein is CASSLQATYGYTF.

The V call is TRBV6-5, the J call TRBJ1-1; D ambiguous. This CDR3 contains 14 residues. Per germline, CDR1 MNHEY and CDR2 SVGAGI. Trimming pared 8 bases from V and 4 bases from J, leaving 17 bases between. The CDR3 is CASSETSRGTEAFF. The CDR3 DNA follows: TGTGCCAGCTCAGAGACATCACGCGGCACTGAAGCTTTCTTT.

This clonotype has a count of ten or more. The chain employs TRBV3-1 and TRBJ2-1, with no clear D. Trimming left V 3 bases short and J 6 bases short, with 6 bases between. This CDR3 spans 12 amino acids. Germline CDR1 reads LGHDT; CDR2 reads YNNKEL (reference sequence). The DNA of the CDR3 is TGTGCCAGCAGCCACCGGATCAATGAGCAGTTCTTC. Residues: CASSHRINEQFF.

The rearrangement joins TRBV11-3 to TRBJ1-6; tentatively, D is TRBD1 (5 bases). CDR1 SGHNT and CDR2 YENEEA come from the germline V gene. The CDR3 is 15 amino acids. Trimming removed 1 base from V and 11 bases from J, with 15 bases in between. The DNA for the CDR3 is TGTGCCAGCAGCTTAGGCTGGAGGTCAGGGCCACCCCTCCACTTT. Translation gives CASSLGWRSGPPLHF.

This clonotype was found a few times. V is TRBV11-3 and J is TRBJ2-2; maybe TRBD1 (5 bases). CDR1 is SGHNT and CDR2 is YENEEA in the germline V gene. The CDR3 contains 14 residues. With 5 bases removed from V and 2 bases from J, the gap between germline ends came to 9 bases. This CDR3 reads CASSQGPNTGELFF. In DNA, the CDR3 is TGTGCCAGCAGCCAGGGTCCCAACACCGGGGAGCTGTTTTTT.

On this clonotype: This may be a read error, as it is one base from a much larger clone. As DNA, the CDR3 is TGTGCCAGCTCACCACCCTCTAGCAATCAGCAGTTCTTC. Amino acids: CASSPPSSNQQFF. This chain joins TRBV18 and TRBJ2-1; TRBD2 might be the D (5 bases). CDR1 KGHSH and CDR2 LQKENI come from the germline V gene. This CDR3 comprises 13 residues.

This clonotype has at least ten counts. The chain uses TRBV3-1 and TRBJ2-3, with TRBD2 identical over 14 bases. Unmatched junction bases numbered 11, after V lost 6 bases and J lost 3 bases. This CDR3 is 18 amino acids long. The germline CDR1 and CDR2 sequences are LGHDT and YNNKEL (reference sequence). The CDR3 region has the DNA TGTGCCAGCAGGCAAACTGGGACTAGCGGGGGCTGGACAGATACGCAGTATTTT. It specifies CASRQTGTSGGWTDTQYF.

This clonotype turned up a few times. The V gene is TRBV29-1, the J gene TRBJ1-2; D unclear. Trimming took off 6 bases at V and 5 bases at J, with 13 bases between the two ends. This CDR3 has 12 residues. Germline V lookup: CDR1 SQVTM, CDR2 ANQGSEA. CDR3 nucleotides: TGCAGCGTCGAACCGGGCCTGTATGGCTACACCTTC. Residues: CSVEPGLYGYTF. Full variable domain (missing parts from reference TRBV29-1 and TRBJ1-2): SAVISQKPSRDICQRGTSLTIQCQVDSQVTMMFWYRQQPGQSLTLIATANQGSEATYESGFVIDKFPISRPNLTFSTLTVSNMSPEDSSIYLCSVEPGLYGYTFGSGTRLTVV.

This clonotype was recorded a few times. The CDR3 is CASSIGQGYSNQPQHF. CDR3 DNA: TGTGCCAGTAGTATCGGTCAGGGGTATAGCAATCAGCCCCAGCATTTT. This chain uses TRBV19 with TRBJ1-5, with D perhaps TRBD1 (6 bases). CDR3 length equals 16 residues. V shed 3 bases and J shed 0 bases, with 12 bases lying between them. The germline V gene has CDR1 LNHDA and CDR2 SQIVND (reference sequence). Combining the CDR3 with reference TRBV19 and TRBJ1-5 gives the whole variable domain DGGITQSPKYLFRKEGQNVTLSCEQNLNHDAMYWYRQDPGQGLRLIYYSQIVNDFQKGDIAEGYSVSREKKESFPLTVTSAQKNPTAFYLCASSIGQGYSNQPQHFGDGTRLSIL.

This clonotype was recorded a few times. CDR3 sequence: CAGGHYSYEQYF. Here the CDR3 DNA reads TGTGCCGGAGGACATTACTCCTACGAGCAGTACTTC. The chain employs TRBV2 and TRBJ2-7; D may be TRBD1 or TRBD2 (5 bases each). Deletions cut 11 bases from V and 0 bases from J, with 11 bases between. Germline V gene sequence: CDR1 SNHLY, CDR2 FYNNEI. The CDR3 contains 12 residues.

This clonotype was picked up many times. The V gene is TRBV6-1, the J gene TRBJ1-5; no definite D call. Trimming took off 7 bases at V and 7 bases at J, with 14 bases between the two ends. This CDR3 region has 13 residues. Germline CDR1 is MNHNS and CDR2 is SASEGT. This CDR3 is CASTKKDRQPQHF. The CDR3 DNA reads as TGTGCCAGCACAAAGAAGGATCGGCAGCCCCAGCATTTT.

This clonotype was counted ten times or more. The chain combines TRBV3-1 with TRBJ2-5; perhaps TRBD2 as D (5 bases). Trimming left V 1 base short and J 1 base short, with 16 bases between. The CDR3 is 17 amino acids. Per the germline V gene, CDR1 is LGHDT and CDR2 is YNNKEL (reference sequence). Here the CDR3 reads CASSQVELEAAQETQYF. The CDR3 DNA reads TGTGCCAGCAGCCAAGTCGAGTTAGAAGCGGCCCAAGAGACCCAGTACTTC.

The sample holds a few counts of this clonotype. DNA for the CDR3: TGTGCCAGCTCACGATCCGGGACAAAGAACACTGAAGCTTTCTTT. Amino acids: CASSRSGTKNTEAFF. The J gene is TRBJ1-1, the V gene TRBV18, with D tentatively TRBD1 (6 bases). Germline CDR1 and CDR2: KGHSH and LQKENI. CDR3 length: 15 amino acids. Trimming left V 4 bases short and J 1 base short, with 13 bases between.

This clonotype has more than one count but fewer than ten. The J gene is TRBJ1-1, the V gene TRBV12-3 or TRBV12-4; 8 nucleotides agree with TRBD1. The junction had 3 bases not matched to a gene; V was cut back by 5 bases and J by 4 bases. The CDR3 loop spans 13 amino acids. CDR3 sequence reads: CASSRQGTTEAFF. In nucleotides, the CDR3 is TGTGCCAGCAGTCGACAGGGGACCACTGAAGCTTTCTTT.

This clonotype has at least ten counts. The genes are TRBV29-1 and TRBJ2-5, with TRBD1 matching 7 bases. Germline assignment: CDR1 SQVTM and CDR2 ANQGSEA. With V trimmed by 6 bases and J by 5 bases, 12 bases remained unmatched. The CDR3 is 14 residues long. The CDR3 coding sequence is TGCAGCGTCCCACGAGGGGGCTGGGGGGAGACCCAGTACTTC. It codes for CSVPRGGWGETQYF. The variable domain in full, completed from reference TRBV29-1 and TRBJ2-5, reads SAVISQKPSRDICQRGTSLTIQCQVDSQVTMMFWYRQQPGQSLTLIATANQGSEATYESGFVIDKFPISRPNLTFSTLTVSNMSPEDSSIYLCSVPRGGWGETQYFGPGTRLLVL.

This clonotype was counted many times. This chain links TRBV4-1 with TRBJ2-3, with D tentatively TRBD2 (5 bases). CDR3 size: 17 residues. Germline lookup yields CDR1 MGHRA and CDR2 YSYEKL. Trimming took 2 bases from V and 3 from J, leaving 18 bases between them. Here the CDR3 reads CASSQLLTTESTDTQYF. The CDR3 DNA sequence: TGCGCCAGCAGCCAACTCCTGACTACCGAATCAACAGATACGCAGTATTTT.

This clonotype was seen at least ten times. The CDR3 loop is CASSPHPDQPQHF. Here the CDR3 DNA reads TGTGCCAGCAGCCCCCACCCCGATCAGCCCCAGCATTTT. The chain joins TRBV11-2 to TRBJ1-5, with no clear D. Trimming removed 5 bases at V and 5 bases at J, with 10 bases between. The germline gives CDR1 SGHAT, CDR2 FQNNGV. The CDR3 runs 13 residues. Full variable domain (rest looked up from reference TRBV11-2 and TRBJ1-5): EAGVAQSPRYKIIEKRQSVAFWCNPISGHATLYWYQQILGQGPKLLIQFQNNGVVDDSQLPKDRFSAERLKGVDSTLKIQPAKLEDSAVYLCASSPHPDQPQHFGDGTRLSIL.

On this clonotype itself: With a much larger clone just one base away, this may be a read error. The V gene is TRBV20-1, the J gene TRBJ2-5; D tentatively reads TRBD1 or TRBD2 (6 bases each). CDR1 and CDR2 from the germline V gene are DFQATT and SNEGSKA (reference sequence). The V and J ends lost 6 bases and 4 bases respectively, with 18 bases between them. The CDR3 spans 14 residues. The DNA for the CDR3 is TGCAGTGCCCTGGAGGGGGATTCGGCAGAGACCCAGTACTTC. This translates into CSALEGDSAETQYF.

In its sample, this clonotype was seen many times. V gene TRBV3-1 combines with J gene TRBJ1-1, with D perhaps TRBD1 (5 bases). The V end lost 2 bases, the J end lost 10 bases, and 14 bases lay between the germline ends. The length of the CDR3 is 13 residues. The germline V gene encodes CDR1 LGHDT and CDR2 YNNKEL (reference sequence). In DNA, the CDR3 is TGTGCCAGCAGCCAAAAAGGGGATCGGGGAGCTTTCTTT. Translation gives CASSQKGDRGAFF.

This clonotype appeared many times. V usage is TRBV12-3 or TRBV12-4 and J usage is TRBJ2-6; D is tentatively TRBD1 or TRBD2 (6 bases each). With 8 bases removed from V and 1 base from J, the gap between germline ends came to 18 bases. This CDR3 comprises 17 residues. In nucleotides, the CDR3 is TGTGCCAGCCCCCCCGGGGGCACCTCTTCTGGGGCCAACGTCCTGACTTTC. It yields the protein CASPPGGTSSGANVLTF.

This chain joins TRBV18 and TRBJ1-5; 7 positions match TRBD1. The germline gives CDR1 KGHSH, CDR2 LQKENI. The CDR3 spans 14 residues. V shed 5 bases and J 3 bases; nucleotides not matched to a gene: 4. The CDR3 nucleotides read TGTGCCAGCTCATATGGACAGGCCAATCAGCCCCAGCATTTT. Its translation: CASSYGQANQPQHF. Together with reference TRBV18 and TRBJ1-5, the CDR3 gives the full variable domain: NAGVMQNPRHLVRRRGQEARLRCSPMKGHSHVYWYRQLPEEGLKFMVYLQKENIIDESGMPKERFSAEFPKEGPSILRIQQVVRGDSAAYFCASSYGQANQPQHFGDGTRLSIL.

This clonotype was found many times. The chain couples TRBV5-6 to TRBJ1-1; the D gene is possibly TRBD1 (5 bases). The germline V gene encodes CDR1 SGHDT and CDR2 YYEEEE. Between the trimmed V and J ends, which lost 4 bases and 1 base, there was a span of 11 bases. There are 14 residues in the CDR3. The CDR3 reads CASSTLTGNTEAFF. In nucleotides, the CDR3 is TGTGCCAGCAGCACGTTAACAGGGAACACTGAAGCTTTCTTT. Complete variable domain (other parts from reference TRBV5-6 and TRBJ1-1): DAGVTQSPTHLIKTRGQQVTLRCSPKSGHDTVSWYQQALGQGPQFIFQYYEEEERQRGNFPDRFSGHQFPNYSSELNVNALLLGDSALYLCASSTLTGNTEAFFGQGTRLTVV.

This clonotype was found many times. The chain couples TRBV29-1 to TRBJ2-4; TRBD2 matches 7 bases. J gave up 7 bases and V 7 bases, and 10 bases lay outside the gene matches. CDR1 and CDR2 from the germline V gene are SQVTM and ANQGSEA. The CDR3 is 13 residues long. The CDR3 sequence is CSAGGERGNIQYF. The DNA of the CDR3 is TGCAGCGCTGGGGGGGAAAGAGGGAACATTCAGTACTTC.

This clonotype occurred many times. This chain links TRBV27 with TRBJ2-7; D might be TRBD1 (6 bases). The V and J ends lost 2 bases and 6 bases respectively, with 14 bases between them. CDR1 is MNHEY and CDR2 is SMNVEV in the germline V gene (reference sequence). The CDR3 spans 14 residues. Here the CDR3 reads CASSLGYRAGEQYF. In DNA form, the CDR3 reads TGTGCCAGCAGTTTAGGGTACAGGGCAGGCGAGCAGTACTTC.

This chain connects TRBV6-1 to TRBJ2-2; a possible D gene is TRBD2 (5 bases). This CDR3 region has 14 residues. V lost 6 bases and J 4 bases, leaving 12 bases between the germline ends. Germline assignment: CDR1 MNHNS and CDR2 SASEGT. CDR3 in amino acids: CASSRVGITGELFF. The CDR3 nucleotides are TGTGCCAGCAGCCGGGTCGGGATCACCGGGGAGCTGTTTTTT.

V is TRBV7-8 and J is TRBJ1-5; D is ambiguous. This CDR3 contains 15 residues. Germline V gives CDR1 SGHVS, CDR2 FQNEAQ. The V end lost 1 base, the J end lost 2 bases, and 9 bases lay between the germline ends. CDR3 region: CASSLGGVGNQPQHF. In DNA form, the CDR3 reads TGTGCCAGCAGCTTAGGTGGGGTTGGCAATCAGCCCCAGCATTTT.